The 13 T cell receptor beta chains presented below share a single source sample, sequenced in a study of blood T cell repertoires in COVID-19. Here immunoSEQ multiplex PCR was the method, and the copy in TCRdb shows in-frame clones only, minus some. The data hold some 250,000 clones, with about 87% observed a single time. Specimen: peripheral blood. The origin of the receptors is a woman between 65 and 79 years old with active or convalescent COVID-19.

The chain employs TRBV5-8 and TRBJ1-1; D possibly corresponds to TRBD1 (6 bases). Germline CDR1 is SGHTS and CDR2 is YDEGEE. Deletions cut 2 bases from V and 1 base from J, with 15 bases between. This CDR3 has 16 residues. The chain's CDR3 is CASSLGGGFSNTEAFF. The CDR3 DNA is TGTGCCAGCAGCTTAGGGGGGGGGTTCTCGAACACTGAAGCTTTCTTT.

V is TRBV7-2 and J is TRBJ2-7, with D unresolved. From germline, CDR1 is SGHTA and CDR2 FQGNSA. Trimming pared 4 bases from V and 0 bases from J, leaving 4 bases between. The CDR3 is made up of 12 amino acids. For the CDR3, the DNA is TGTGCCAGCAGCTCTTACTCCTACGAGCAGTACTTC. This gives the protein CASSSYSYEQYF.

The rearrangement joins TRBV6-5 to TRBJ1-1; the D is unclear. The CDR3 has 14 amino acids. The ends were cut back, 5 bases at V and 1 base at J, with 11 bases in the middle. Germline V gives CDR1 MNHEY, CDR2 SVGAGI. This chain's CDR3 is CASSTTVQNTEAFF. The DNA for the CDR3 is TGTGCCAGCAGTACTACCGTCCAGAACACTGAAGCTTTCTTT.

This clone has just one count. The J gene is TRBJ2-4, the V gene TRBV6-2 or TRBV6-3; a weak D match, TRBD1 (5 bases). Germline V gene lookup returns CDR1 MNHEY and CDR2 SVGEGT. CDR3 length: 13 residues. Trimming took 0 bases from V and 6 from J, leaving 6 bases between them. The CDR3 is CASSYSDRNIQYF. As DNA, the CDR3 is TGTGCCAGCAGTTACTCCGACAGAAACATTCAGTACTTC.

The chain uses TRBV5-6 and TRBJ2-1; possible D gene TRBD1, 6 bases. The CDR3 contains 16 residues. V was clipped by 2 bases and J by 2 bases, with 14 bases between them. CDR1 and CDR2 from the germline V gene are SGHDT and YYEEEE. CDR3 in DNA: TGTGCCAGCAGCTTATCAGGGGCCGGTACCTACAATGAGCAGTTCTTC. Its protein is CASSLSGAGTYNEQFF.

The rearrangement joins TRBV5-1 to TRBJ2-1, with D maybe TRBD2 (7 bases). CDR1 is SGHRS and CDR2 is YFSETQ in the germline V gene. V was shortened by 2 bases and J by 6 bases, with 21 bases between the two germline ends. The CDR3 is 17 amino acids. This CDR3 is CASSFGYGGRLSNEQFF. The CDR3 DNA follows: TGCGCCAGCAGCTTTGGCTACGGGGGGCGCTTATCCAATGAGCAGTTCTTC.

This sequence joins TRBV28 and TRBJ2-2, with a possible D match to TRBD2 (5 bases). Germline loops: CDR1 MDHEN, CDR2 SYDVKM. The V end lost 0 bases, the J end lost 4 bases, and 12 bases lay between the germline ends. This CDR3 is 16 amino acids long. Here the CDR3 reads CASSLWTSAATGELFF. The DNA of the CDR3 is TGTGCCAGCAGTTTATGGACCTCAGCGGCCACCGGGGAGCTGTTTTTT.

The CDR3 DNA sequence: TGTGCCAGCAGTTACTATGGAGGCGGCAATCAGCCCCAGCATTTT. This gives the protein CASSYYGGGNQPQHF. This chain connects TRBV6-2 or TRBV6-3 to TRBJ1-5, with D unresolved. V was shortened by 1 base and J by 2 bases, with 9 bases between the two germline ends. The V gene's germline CDR1 is MNHEY and CDR2 SVGEGT. The CDR3 spans 15 residues.

This chain links TRBV2 with TRBJ2-5, with D possibly matching TRBD2 (6 bases). Trimming cost V 8 bases and J 1 base, with 14 bases left between them. The CDR3 loop spans 14 amino acids. Germline CDR1 SNHLY, CDR2 FYNNEI. CDR3 amino acids: CASYEGGFQETQYF. CDR3 nucleotides: TGTGCCAGCTACGAGGGAGGCTTCCAAGAGACCCAGTACTTC.

The V and J genes are TRBV10-3 and TRBJ2-5; maybe TRBD2 (5 bases). Trimming took off 4 bases at V and 5 bases at J, with 11 bases between the two ends. Germline CDR1 reads ENHRY; CDR2 reads SYGVKD. This CDR3 has 13 residues. The CDR3 region has the DNA TGTGCCATCAGTGGAGACTATGGGGAGACCCAGTACTTC. The encoded protein is CAISGDYGETQYF.

The V and J genes are TRBV5-8 and TRBJ1-6, with 7 positions matching TRBD1. The CDR3 is 14 amino acids. The V gene's germline CDR1 is SGHTS and CDR2 YDEGEE. Trimming cost V 2 bases and J 10 bases; bases outside gene matches: 6. The CDR3 region has the DNA TGTGCCAGCAGCTTTGACAGGGAAGGCTCACCCCTCCACTTT. This sequence encodes CASSFDREGSPLHF.

The J gene is TRBJ2-7, the V gene TRBV10-3; TRBD1 agrees at 11 bases. The CDR3 extends over 15 amino acids. From germline, CDR1 is ENHRY and CDR2 SYGVKD. V dropped 7 bases and J dropped 2; count of bases not matched to a gene: 7. In DNA form, the CDR3 reads TGTGCCATCATGACGGACAGGGGGCAAACCTACGAGCAGTACTTC. It specifies CAIMTDRGQTYEQYF.

This clone was observed once. This chain links TRBV5-8 with TRBJ2-7; a weak D match, TRBD1 (5 bases). CDR3 length equals 14 residues. Between the trimmed V and J ends, which lost 1 base and 6 bases, there was a span of 14 bases. Germline V gene lookup returns CDR1 SGHTS and CDR2 YDEGEE. The CDR3 DNA follows: TGTGCCAGCAGCTTGTTAGCAGGGTGGGGCGAGCAGTACTTC. As protein: CASSLLAGWGEQYF.